This passage covers 25 T cell receptor beta chains from one sample sequenced in a study of shared clonotypes between healthy human individuals. Only in-frame clones appear in the TCRdb table, and some are missing; sequencing was by immunoSEQ multiplex PCR. The sample has approximately 2.5 million clones, around nine tenths seen once. The sequenced sample was naive CD4+ T cells sorted from blood. The subset denotes: CD45RA+ positively selected. The receptors here all came from a man younger than 35 in good health.

This chain uses TRBV7-9 with TRBJ1-5; D not certain. Trimming pared 0 bases from V and 2 bases from J, leaving 11 bases between. The CDR3 contains 16 residues. Germline assignment: CDR1 SEHNR and CDR2 FQNEAQ (reference sequence). The CDR3 sequence is CASSLASGRGNQPQHF. CDR3 sequence (DNA): TGTGCCAGCAGCTTAGCGTCCGGAAGAGGCAATCAGCCCCAGCATTTT.

With regard to this clone: This same CDR3 is encoded by further DNA sequences in the sample. CDR3 nucleotides: TGCGCCAGCAGCTTTGGCGACAGGGGGGAAAAACTGTTTTTT. Its protein is CASSFGDRGEKLFF. V is TRBV5-1 and J is TRBJ1-4, with 9 bases that match TRBD1. J lost 8 bases, V lost 2 bases, and 4 bases had no gene match. This CDR3 is 14 amino acids long. CDR1 is SGHRS, CDR2 YFSETQ, per germline.

This clone was observed a single time. This may arise from a read error, as a much more abundant clone is one base away. This sample includes further DNA sequences coding for the same CDR3. The rearrangement uses TRBV5-1 and TRBJ1-1; no clear D gene. V shed 2 bases and J shed 1 base, with 6 bases lying between them. CDR1 is SGHRS, CDR2 YFSETQ, per germline. The length of the CDR3 is 13 residues. CDR3: CASSFDGNTEAFF. The CDR3, as DNA: TGCGCCAGCAGCTTTGACGGGAACACTGAAGCTTTCTTT.

The V gene is TRBV30, the J gene TRBJ1-4, with 9 bases fitting TRBD1. V lost 2 bases and J lost 2; bases outside the gene matches: 6. The CDR3 covers 16 residues. The germline CDR1 and CDR2 sequences are GTSNPN and SVGIG (reference sequence). The CDR3 sequence is CAWSRDRVSTNEKLFF. The CDR3 DNA reads TGTGCCTGGAGTCGGGACAGGGTTTCGACTAATGAAAAACTGTTTTTT.

The V gene is TRBV2, the J gene TRBJ2-7; D ambiguous. The V gene's germline CDR1 is SNHLY and CDR2 FYNNEI. The CDR3 runs to 14 residues. With 6 bases removed from V and 4 bases from J, the gap between germline ends came to 16 bases. The CDR3 here is CASRRDTFLYEQYF. The CDR3 DNA is TGTGCCAGCAGGAGAGACACATTCCTTTACGAGCAGTACTTC.

The chain employs TRBV10-1 and TRBJ1-1; the D is unclear. Per germline, CDR1 WNHNN and CDR2 SYGVQD (reference sequence). The ends were cut back, 2 bases at V and 9 bases at J, with 13 bases in the middle. The CDR3 is 13 amino acids. In DNA form, the CDR3 reads TGCGCCAGCAGTGAGGGCCCCCTGTTGAAAGCTTTCTTT. Translated, it gives CASSEGPLLKAFF.

This clone was recorded a few times. The gene calls are TRBV7-2 and TRBJ2-7; TRBD1 might be the D (5 bases). This CDR3 is built from 14 residues. Germline V gives CDR1 SGHTA, CDR2 FQGNSA. V was shortened by 5 bases and J by 1 base, with 12 bases between the two germline ends. For the CDR3, the DNA is TGTGCCAGCAGCCCCTTAGCAGGGTCCTACGAGCAGTACTTC. It encodes CASSPLAGSYEQYF.

The rearrangement uses TRBV7-8 and TRBJ2-7, with D hard to call. V dropped 2 bases and J dropped 4 bases, with 12 bases sitting between them. Germline-derived CDR1 and CDR2 are SGHVS and FQNEAQ. The CDR3 length is 14 residues. The CDR3 here is CASSLTRAAYEQYF. CDR3 DNA: TGTGCCAGCAGCTTAACCCGGGCAGCATACGAGCAGTACTTC. Looking up the rest from reference TRBV7-8 and TRBJ2-7 gives the full variable domain: GAGVSQSPRYKVAKRGQDVALRCDPISGHVSLFWYQQALGQGPEFLTYFQNEAQLDKSGLPSDRFFAERPEGSVSTLKIQRTQQEDSAVYLCASSLTRAAYEQYFGPGTRLTVT.

The rearrangement joins TRBV4-1 to TRBJ2-3; 15 bases fit TRBD2. Trimming cost V 3 bases and J 3 bases; bases outside gene matches: 7. Germline V gene lookup returns CDR1 MGHRA and CDR2 YSYEKL. The CDR3 totals 18 residues. CDR3 coding DNA: TGCGCCAGCAGCCACCCTGGGACTAGCGGGAGGAGAACAGATACGCAGTATTTT. Translation: CASSHPGTSGRRTDTQYF.

The rearrangement uses TRBV6-5 and TRBJ1-2, with D maybe TRBD1 (5 bases). The CDR3 totals 14 residues. Trimming took 2 bases from V and 3 from J, leaving 10 bases between them. CDR1 is MNHEY and CDR2 is SVGAGI in the germline V gene. This CDR3 is CASSYAGTDYGYTF. For the CDR3, the DNA is TGTGCCAGCAGTTACGCCGGGACGGACTATGGCTACACCTTC.

This chain links TRBV30 with TRBJ2-1; 7 bases line up with TRBD1. V shed 5 bases, J shed 7 bases, and the junction held 20 bases outside the gene matches. The CDR3 extends over 17 amino acids. Germline-derived CDR1 and CDR2 are GTSNPN and SVGIG (reference sequence). CDR3 sequence reads: CAWGSRVTGERRNEQFF. The CDR3 DNA reads TGTGCCTGGGGTTCTCGGGTAACAGGGGAGAGAAGGAATGAGCAGTTCTTC.

The gene calls are TRBV7-9 and TRBJ1-3; possibly TRBD1 for D (6 bases). Germline lookup yields CDR1 SEHNR and CDR2 FQNEAQ (reference sequence). The CDR3 length is 13 residues. V was clipped by 7 bases and J by 3 bases, with 10 bases between them. CDR3 DNA: TGTGCCAGCACCAACAGGGATGGAAACACCATATATTTT. Protein product: CASTNRDGNTIYF.

V is TRBV2 and J is TRBJ1-3; D uncertain. Trimming took 2 bases from V and 0 from J, leaving 14 bases between them. In germline, CDR1 is SNHLY, CDR2 FYNNEI. The CDR3 runs to 17 residues. The CDR3 DNA is TGTGCCAGCAGTGAAAACGCGGTCACGAGCTCTGGAAACACCATATATTTT. Protein sequence: CASSENAVTSSGNTIYF. The whole variable domain, remainder taken from reference TRBV2 and TRBJ1-3, is EPEVTQTPSHQVTQMGQEVILRCVPISNHLYFYWYRQILGQKVEFLVSFYNNEISEKSEIFDDQFSVERPDGSNFTLKIRSTKLEDSAMYFCASSENAVTSSGNTIYFGEGSWLTVV.

The chain has TRBV5-1 and TRBJ1-2, with a possible D match to TRBD1 (6 bases). Germline V lookup: CDR1 SGHRS, CDR2 YFSETQ. There are 15 residues in the CDR3. V was trimmed by 4 bases and J by 3 bases, leaving 16 bases between them. CDR3 protein: CASSHMGGADYGYTF. CDR3 coding DNA: TGCGCCAGCAGCCATATGGGGGGCGCAGACTATGGCTACACCTTC.

This chain links TRBV5-1 with TRBJ2-5; 8 bases agree with TRBD2. CDR3 length: 15 residues. The germline V gene encodes CDR1 SGHRS and CDR2 YFSETQ. Losses at the gene ends were 0 bases for V and 5 bases for J; bases not matched to a gene: 6. The CDR3 loop is CASSLGLAGFETQYF. The CDR3 nucleotides are TGCGCCAGCAGCTTGGGGCTAGCGGGTTTCGAGACCCAGTACTTC.

This chain uses TRBV6-6 with TRBJ1-3; D is possibly TRBD1 (5 bases). Germline-derived CDR1 and CDR2 are MNHNY and SVGAGI (reference sequence). The length of the CDR3 is 16 residues. Trimming removed 5 bases at V and 0 bases at J, with 14 bases between. CDR3 bases: TGTGCCAGCAGTCCGGGGGGGAGGGTCTCTGGAAACACCATATATTTT. Amino acid sequence: CASSPGGRVSGNTIYF.

This clone was counted once. V is TRBV5-1 and J is TRBJ2-7; TRBD2 matches 7 bases. The CDR3 totals 13 residues. V gave up 2 bases and J gave up 7 bases; unmatched junction bases: 6. CDR1 is SGHRS, CDR2 YFSETQ, per germline. The CDR3 loop is CASSFSGGSEQYF. Here the CDR3 DNA reads TGCGCCAGCAGCTTTTCGGGGGGTAGTGAGCAGTACTTC.

V usage is TRBV2 and J usage is TRBJ2-7; the D gene is possibly TRBD1 (6 bases). The germline gives CDR1 SNHLY, CDR2 FYNNEI. The CDR3 has 11 residues. Trimming removed 4 bases from V and 6 bases from J, with 7 bases in between. Written as DNA, the CDR3 is TGTGCCAGCAGTGCAGGGGTCGAGCAGTACTTC. Residues: CASSAGVEQYF.

V usage is TRBV6-5 and J usage is TRBJ2-7, with TRBD1 matching 9 bases. There are 13 residues in the CDR3. Germline assignment: CDR1 MNHEY and CDR2 SVGAGI. V was pared by 8 bases and J by 3 bases, with 5 bases of the junction left unmatched. CDR3 DNA: TGTGCCAGCGGCAGGACAGGGGACTACGAGCAGTACTTC. This gives the protein CASGRTGDYEQYF.

For this clone: The identical CDR3 is also encoded by other nucleotide sequences in the sample. This chain uses TRBV18 with TRBJ2-5; 7 bases agree with TRBD2. The V and J ends lost 3 bases and 2 bases, in that order; junction bases with no gene match: 3. Germline V gives CDR1 KGHSH, CDR2 LQKENI. CDR3 length equals 14 residues. CDR3 residues: CASSPSGTQETQYF. In DNA, the CDR3 is TGTGCCAGCTCACCGAGCGGGACTCAAGAGACCCAGTACTTC.

This clone was observed a few times. The junction departs from the called germline gene at one end, perhaps through a read error. V is TRBV7-7 and J is TRBJ2-7; D is unresolved. The V gene's germline CDR1 is SSHAT and CDR2 FNYEAQ (reference sequence). This CDR3 contains 14 residues. CDR3 DNA sequence: TGTGCTAGCAGCTTAGGCCACAGAAACTACGAGCAGTACTTC. It yields the protein CASSLGHRNYEQYF.

This sequence joins TRBV29-1 and TRBJ2-1, with 7 bases matching TRBD2. The CDR3 spans 14 residues. The trim removed 6 bases at V and 0 bases at J, leaving 5 bases unmatched. Germline V gene data show CDR1 as SQVTM and CDR2 as ANQGSEA. The CDR3 DNA reads as TGCAGCGTAGCTAGCGGAGGCTCCTACAATGAGCAGTTCTTC. It codes for CSVASGGSYNEQFF.

The V gene is TRBV6-5, the J gene TRBJ2-5; D not resolved. The CDR3 loop spans 13 amino acids. The ends were cut back, 5 bases at V and 1 base at J, with 8 bases in the middle. In germline, CDR1 is MNHEY, CDR2 SVGAGI. For the CDR3, the DNA is TGTGCCAGCAGTCCCGGCAGCCAAGAGACCCAGTACTTC. It is translated as CASSPGSQETQYF.

The J gene is TRBJ2-3, the V gene TRBV6-1; 10 nucleotides agree with TRBD2. Trimming at V came to 4 bases and at J to 4 bases, leaving 5 bases not matched to a gene. The CDR3 contains 15 residues. In germline, CDR1 is MNHNS, CDR2 SASEGT. The CDR3 coding sequence is TGTGCCAGCAGTGTCCAGCGGGGGGGCTCAGATACGCAGTATTTT. The encoded protein is CASSVQRGGSDTQYF.

J is TRBJ2-1 and V is TRBV7-2, with D unresolved. The CDR3 totals 15 residues. Trimming shortened V by 0 bases and J by 6 bases, and 12 bases separated the two germline ends. Germline V gene sequence: CDR1 SGHTA, CDR2 FQGNSA. This chain's CDR3 is CASSLAPDHFNEQFF. In nucleotides, the CDR3 is TGTGCCAGCAGCTTAGCTCCCGATCATTTCAATGAGCAGTTCTTC.